This T cell receptor (beta chain) originates from a study of tumor-infiltrating lymphocytes in primary liver carcinoma. Study overall: Primary liver carcinomas in the patients were surgically resected. The number of productive TCRbeta reads per sample ranged from roughly 3.5 to 7.13 million and was similar across tissue types.

Study observations and caveats: In tumor-adjacent and tumor-blood pairs, overlap was lower than in tumor region pairs.

For blood RNA, unsorted whole blood served as the source, and germline DNA was extracted too. As to this clonotype: The antigen remains unidentified.

A constant-region primer served to make TCR beta cDNA from about 0.45 ug total RNA. Researchers made the TCR beta libraries by running three nested multiplex PCR rounds with slightly modified ARM-PCR. For roughly 10 cycles apiece, the opening two PCR rounds ran with TRBV1-TRBV30 forward primers and a C-beta reverse primer. Each CDR3 protein is one row after TCRdb ran MiXCR on the multiplex PCR reads. The sample consists of fewer than 400,000 distinct CDR3 sequences, approximately 60% of them appearing once. V lost 6 bases and J lost 11, with 25 bases in between. The CDR3 covers 15 residues. Germline V lookup: CDR1 SGHAT, CDR2 FQNNGV.

Sequenced: peripheral blood. V usage is TRBV11-2 and J usage is TRBJ2-5; D possibly corresponds to TRBD2 (5 bases). The source is a man in his forties or fifties with primary liver carcinoma and hepatitis B virus infection. The CDR3 bases are TGTGCCAGCAGTCAGATGTCGGGGATTGGCAATGAGCAGTACTTC. Protein: CASSQMSGIGNEQYF.